A selection of T cell receptor beta chains follows, all from one sample in a study of OX40 agonist ivuxolimab in advanced cancers. Some clones are missing from TCRdb's copy, which holds only in-frame ones; the method was immunoSEQ multiplex PCR. The sample has about 72,000 clones, 89% seen once. The specimen comprised CD4+ or CD8+ T cells sorted from blood, sampled in a trial of the OX40 agonist ivuxolimab. These receptors originate from an adult with an advanced solid tumor such as melanoma, head and neck, liver or kidney cancer. CDR3s include the opening cysteine and the closing phenylalanine or tryptophan. D genes are given only for firm matches. A row's size may be missing; if present it is once, few, many or a size class.

>TRBV5-4|-|TRBJ2-3|-
CASSLAGGTDTQYF
TGTGCCAGCAGCTTGGCTGGGGGGACAGATACGCAGTATTTT
>TRBV5-1|-|TRBJ2-1|-
CASSLLGASYNEQFF
TGCGCCAGCAGCTTGTTGGGGGCCTCCTACAATGAGCAGTTCTTC
>TRBV9|-|TRBJ2-3|-
CASSVAIDTQYF
TGTGCCAGCAGCGTAGCTATTGATACGCAGTATTTT
>TRBV5-1|-|TRBJ2-3|-
CASSLVGSLDTQYF
TGCGCCAGCAGCTTGGTTGGGAGTCTCGATACGCAGTATTTT
>TRBV14|-|TRBJ2-3|-
CASSQDLGSGSDTQYF
TGTGCCAGCAGCCAAGATCTGGGTAGCGGTTCAGATACGCAGTATTTT
>TRBV5-6|-|TRBJ2-7|-
CASSLRDISYEQYF
TGTGCCAGCAGCCTCCGGGACATCTCCTACGAGCAGTACTTC
>TRBV5-4|-|TRBJ2-1|-
CASSLGGSFDNEQFF
TGTGCCAGCAGCTTGGGGGGTTCGTTCGACAATGAGCAGTTCTTC
>TRBV7-7|-|TRBJ2-5|once
CASSSGETQYF
TGTGCTAGCAGCTCCGGGGAGACCCAGTACTTC
>TRBV5-1|-|TRBJ2-5|-
CASSYDARRETQYF
TGCGCCAGCAGCTATGACGCGAGAAGAGAGACCCAGTACTTC
>TRBV7-6|TRBD2|TRBJ2-2|-
CASSPTTSGSPWSIGELFF
TGTGCCAGCAGCCCGACGACTAGCGGGAGCCCATGGTCGATCGGGGAGCTGTTTTTT
>TRBV30|TRBD2|TRBJ2-7|few
CAWKGTSATKQYF
TGTGCCTGGAAGGGGACTAGCGCCACTAAGCAGTACTTC
>TRBV19|-|TRBJ2-5|-
CASSSLHLTGETQYF
TGTGCCAGTAGTAGTCTTCATCTGACGGGAGAGACCCAGTACTTC
>TRBV30|-|TRBJ1-1|few
CAWSVQGNTEAFF
TGTGCCTGGAGTGTGCAGGGTAACACTGAAGCTTTCTTT
>TRBV2|-|TRBJ2-1|once
CASSDHMANEQFF
TGTGCCAGCAGTGACCATATGGCCAATGAGCAGTTCTTC